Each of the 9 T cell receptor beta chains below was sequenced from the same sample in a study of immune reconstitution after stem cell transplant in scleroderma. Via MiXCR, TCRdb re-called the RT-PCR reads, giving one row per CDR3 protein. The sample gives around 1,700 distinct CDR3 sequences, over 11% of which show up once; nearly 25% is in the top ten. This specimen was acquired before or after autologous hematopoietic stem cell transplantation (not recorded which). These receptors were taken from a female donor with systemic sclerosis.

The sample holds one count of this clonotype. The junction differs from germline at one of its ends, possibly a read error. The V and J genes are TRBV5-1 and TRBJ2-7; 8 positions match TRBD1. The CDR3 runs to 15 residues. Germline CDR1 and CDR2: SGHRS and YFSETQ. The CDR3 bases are TGCGCCAGCAGCCCCACAGGGGGAGAGTCCTACGGGCAGTACTTC. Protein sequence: CASSPTGGESYGQYF.

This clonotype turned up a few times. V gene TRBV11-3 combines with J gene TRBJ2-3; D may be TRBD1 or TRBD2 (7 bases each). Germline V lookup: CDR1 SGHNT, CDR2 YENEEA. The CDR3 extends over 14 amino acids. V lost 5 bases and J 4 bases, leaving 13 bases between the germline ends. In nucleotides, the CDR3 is TGTGCCAGCAGCCGCAGGGGGGGGTCAGATACGCAGTATTTT. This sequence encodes CASSRRGGSDTQYF. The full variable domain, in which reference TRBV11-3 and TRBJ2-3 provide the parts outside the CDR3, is EAGVVQSPRYKIIEKKQPVAFWCNPISGHNTLYWYLQNLGQGPELLIRYENEEAVDDSQLPKDRFSAERLKGVDSTLKIQPAELGDSAVYLCASSRRGGSDTQYFGPGTRLTVL.

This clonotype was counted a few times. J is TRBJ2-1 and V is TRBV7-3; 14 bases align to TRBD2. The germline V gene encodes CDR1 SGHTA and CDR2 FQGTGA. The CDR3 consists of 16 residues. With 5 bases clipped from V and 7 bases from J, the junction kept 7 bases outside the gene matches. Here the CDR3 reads CASSLGLAGGGNEQFF. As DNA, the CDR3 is TGTGCCAGCAGCCTCGGACTAGCGGGGGGAGGGAATGAGCAGTTCTTC. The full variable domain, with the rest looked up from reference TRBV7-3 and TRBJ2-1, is GAGVSQTPSNKVTEKGKYVELRCDPISGHTALYWYRQSLGQGPEFLIYFQGTGAADDSGLPNDRFFAVRPEGSVSTLKIQRTERGDSAVYLCASSLGLAGGGNEQFFGPGTRLTVL.

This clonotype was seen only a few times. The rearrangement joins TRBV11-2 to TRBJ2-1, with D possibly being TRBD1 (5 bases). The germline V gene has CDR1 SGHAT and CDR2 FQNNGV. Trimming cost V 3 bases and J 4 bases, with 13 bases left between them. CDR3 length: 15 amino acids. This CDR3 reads CASSLGQTFYNEQFF. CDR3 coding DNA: TGTGCCAGCAGCTTGGGGCAGACATTTTACAATGAGCAGTTCTTC.

CDR3 nucleotide sequence: TGTGCCAGCAGCGTAGGTAACGGTGGCGGCCAAGAGACCCAGTACTTC. It yields the protein CASSVGNGGGQETQYF. The chain uses TRBV9 and TRBJ2-5, with D unclear. This CDR3 comprises 16 residues. The V gene lost 0 bases and the J gene lost 1 base, with 13 bases spanning the gap. Germline V gene sequence: CDR1 SGDLS, CDR2 YYNGEE.

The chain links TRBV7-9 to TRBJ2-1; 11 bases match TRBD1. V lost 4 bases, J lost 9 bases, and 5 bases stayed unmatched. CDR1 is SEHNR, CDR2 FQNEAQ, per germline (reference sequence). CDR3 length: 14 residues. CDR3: CASSSRTGGTEQFF. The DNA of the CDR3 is TGTGCCAGCAGCTCAAGGACAGGGGGCACTGAGCAGTTCTTC.

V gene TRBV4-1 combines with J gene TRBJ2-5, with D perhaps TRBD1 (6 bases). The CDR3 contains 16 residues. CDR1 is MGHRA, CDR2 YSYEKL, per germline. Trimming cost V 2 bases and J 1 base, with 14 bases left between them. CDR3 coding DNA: TGCGCCAGCAGCCAACTCAGCAGGGGTACCCAAGAGACCCAGTACTTC. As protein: CASSQLSRGTQETQYF.

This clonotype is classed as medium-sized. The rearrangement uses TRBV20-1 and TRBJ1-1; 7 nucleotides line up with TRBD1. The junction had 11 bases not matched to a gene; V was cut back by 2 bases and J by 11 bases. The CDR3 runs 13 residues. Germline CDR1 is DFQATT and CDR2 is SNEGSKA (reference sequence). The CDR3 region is CSARPDRVRGAFF. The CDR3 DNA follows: TGCAGTGCTAGACCCGACAGGGTCCGGGGCGCTTTCTTT.

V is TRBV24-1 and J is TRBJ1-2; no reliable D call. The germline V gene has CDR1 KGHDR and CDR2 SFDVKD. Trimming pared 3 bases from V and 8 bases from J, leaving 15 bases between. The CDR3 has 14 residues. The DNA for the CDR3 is TGTGCCACCAGTGATGTATCCCGTCTGGGGGGCTACACCTTC. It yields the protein CATSDVSRLGGYTF.